Listed here are 13 T cell receptor beta chains from one sample, sequenced in a study of regulatory T cells in long-lasting Graves disease. Construction of the TCR beta libraries employed iRepertoire HTBI primers in conjunction with Arm-PCR of CDR3 regions. MiXCR, run by TCRdb on the multiplex PCR reads, gives a single entry per CDR3 protein. The sample holds a few hundred thousand distinct CDR3 sequences, roughly 25% seen once. Sample time point: persistent/refractory GD, antithyroid drugs over 5 years with positive TRAb. Preparation of the TCR library used RNA extracted from PBMCs. The sequencing here drew on peripheral blood mononuclear cells (PBMCs), taken when the disease was refractory, from a patient treated with antithyroid drugs. These receptor sequences come from a middle-aged woman with Graves disease.

This clonotype was observed a handful of times. The V and J genes are TRBV19 and TRBJ2-7; D possibly corresponds to TRBD1 (5 bases). This CDR3 contains 12 residues. V was pared by 4 bases and J by 9 bases, with 13 bases between. CDR1 and CDR2 from the germline V gene are LNHDA and SQIVND (reference sequence). Written as DNA, the CDR3 is TGTGCCAGTAGTACCTCAGGGTCGGCGCAGTACTTC. Protein sequence: CASSTSGSAQYF.

This chain links TRBV7-9 with TRBJ2-2; D gene uncertain. The V gene's germline CDR1 is SEHNR and CDR2 FQNEAQ (reference sequence). The CDR3 runs to 16 residues. V lost 3 bases and J lost 2, with 13 bases in between. This chain's CDR3 is CASSFGNRQNTGELFF. CDR3 nucleotides: TGTGCCAGCAGCTTTGGGAACCGACAAAACACCGGGGAGCTGTTTTTT. Supplemented by reference TRBV7-9 and TRBJ2-2, the full variable domain reads DTGVSQNPRHKITKRGQNVTFRCDPISEHNRLYWYRQTLGQGPEFLTYFQNEAQLEKSRLLSDRFSAERPKGSFSTLEIQRTEQGDSAMYLCASSFGNRQNTGELFFGEGSRLTVL.

This clonotype was detected only a few times. V and J are TRBV19 and TRBJ1-3; no definite D call. Germline CDR1 reads LNHDA; CDR2 reads SQIVND (reference sequence). The CDR3 length is 13 residues. V was trimmed by 5 bases and J by 0 bases, leaving 5 bases between them. The CDR3 region has the DNA TGTGCCAGTAGTTCAGTCTCTGGAAACACCATATATTTT. This codes for CASSSVSGNTIYF.

There are many counts of this clonotype. The DNA for the CDR3 is TGTGCCATCAGACGGGACGGCTCCTTGAACACTGAAGCTTTCTTT. Its protein product is CAIRRDGSLNTEAFF. The chain has TRBV10-3 and TRBJ1-1, with D tentatively TRBD1 (5 bases). This CDR3 is 15 amino acids long. V was cut by 6 bases and J by 0 bases, with 14 bases left in between. CDR1 is ENHRY and CDR2 is SYGVKD in the germline V gene.

This clonotype was seen only once. The rearrangement links TRBV15 to TRBJ2-3, with D tentatively TRBD2 (7 bases). V gave up 3 bases and J gave up 6 bases, with 16 bases separating them. The CDR3 contains 15 residues. Germline V gene data show CDR1 as LNHNV and CDR2 as YYDKDF (reference sequence). CDR3 DNA sequence: TGTGCCACCAGCAGGAGCAGGGGTAGCGGGGATACGCAGTATTTT. It yields the protein CATSRSRGSGDTQYF.

The V and J genes are TRBV6-1 and TRBJ1-4; perhaps TRBD1 as D (5 bases). Trimming left V 7 bases short and J 2 bases short, with 14 bases between. Germline V gene data show CDR1 as MNHNS and CDR2 as SASEGT. The CDR3 covers 15 residues. The CDR3 DNA follows: TGTGCCAGCATAGAAGGGGATTCGACTAATGAAAAACTGTTTTTT. It translates to CASIEGDSTNEKLFF.

This sequence joins TRBV19 and TRBJ2-4; weak D call: TRBD2 (5 bases). Looked up from germline, CDR1 is LNHDA and CDR2 is SQIVND (reference sequence). V was cut by 6 bases and J by 4 bases, with 19 bases left in between. There are 16 residues in the CDR3. Here the CDR3 reads CASSTLGERRKNIQYF. The DNA for the CDR3 is TGTGCCAGTAGCACCCTTGGGGAGCGCCGAAAAAACATTCAGTACTTC.

This clonotype was observed many times. The chain couples TRBV7-3 to TRBJ2-3; tentatively, D is TRBD2 (5 bases). CDR1 SGHTA and CDR2 FQGTGA come from the germline V gene. Trimming removed 0 bases from V and 5 bases from J, with 12 bases in between. There are 15 residues in the CDR3. The CDR3: CASSLTQAAVDTQYF. As DNA, the CDR3 is TGTGCCAGCAGCTTAACGCAGGCAGCGGTAGATACGCAGTATTTT. The variable domain in full, with the rest retrieved from reference TRBV7-3 and TRBJ2-3, is GAGVSQTPSNKVTEKGKYVELRCDPISGHTALYWYRQSLGQGPEFLIYFQGTGAADDSGLPNDRFFAVRPEGSVSTLKIQRTERGDSAVYLCASSLTQAAVDTQYFGPGTRLTVL.

This CDR3 reads CASRAGRDNEKLFF. The CDR3 nucleotides read TGTGCCAGCAGAGCCGGACGGGATAATGAAAAACTGTTTTTT. This rearrangement joins TRBV2 to TRBJ1-4; D unclear. Trimming pared 6 bases from V and 4 bases from J, leaving 12 bases between. This CDR3 spans 14 amino acids. CDR1 and CDR2 from the germline V gene are SNHLY and FYNNEI.

This clonotype was recorded many times. The V and J genes are TRBV28 and TRBJ1-6, with D perhaps matching TRBD1 (5 bases). Trimming pared 6 bases from V and 8 bases from J, leaving 14 bases between. The germline V gene has CDR1 MDHEN and CDR2 SYDVKM. The CDR3 length is 14 residues. This chain's CDR3 is CASRTRDVYSPLHF. CDR3 in DNA: TGTGCCAGCAGGACCCGGGACGTCTATTCACCCCTCCACTTT. Together with reference TRBV28 and TRBJ1-6, the CDR3 gives the full variable domain: DVKVTQSSRYLVKRTGEKVFLECVQDMDHENMFWYRQDPGLGLRLIYFSYDVKMKEKGDIPEGYSVSREKKERFSLILESASTNQTSMYLCASRTRDVYSPLHFGNGTRLTVT.

This clonotype occurred many times. The chain recombines TRBV19 with TRBJ2-7; TRBD2 matches at 11 bases. Germline V gene sequence: CDR1 LNHDA, CDR2 SQIVND (reference sequence). Trimming took 7 bases from V and 7 from J; bases not matched to a gene: 15. The CDR3 has 16 residues. The CDR3 DNA is TGTGCCAGTAACCATCTTTCTAGCGGGAGGCCGCGGGAGCAGTACTTC. Translating it yields CASNHLSSGRPREQYF.

Ten or more counts support this clonotype. This chain joins TRBV11-2 and TRBJ2-7; TRBD2 matches 7 bases. V dropped 8 bases and J dropped 6; count of bases not matched to a gene: 1. Germline V CDR1 and CDR2: SGHAT, FQNNGV. The CDR3 is 10 residues long. CDR3 loop: CASGGVEQYF. CDR3 bases: TGTGCCAGCGGGGGGGTCGAGCAGTACTTC.

This clonotype was counted ten times or more. This chain uses TRBV11-2 with TRBJ1-5; D might be TRBD1 (6 bases). V was trimmed by 6 bases and J by 7 bases, leaving 13 bases between them. Germline V gene sequence: CDR1 SGHAT, CDR2 FQNNGV. The CDR3 spans 13 residues. Here the CDR3 DNA reads TGTGCCAGCAGTCAGGGGATCGGACAGCCCCAGCATTTT. It yields the protein CASSQGIGQPQHF.